This TCR beta chain is drawn from a study of blood T cell repertoires in COVID-19. At the level of the study: PBMCs, B-cell-depleted T cells, or T cells provided the cDNA or gDNA that made up the material.

Produced via immunoSEQ multiplex PCR; TCRdb's table is partial and in-frame only. The sample has just under 90,000 clones, 72% seen once. The source of this sequence is a woman older than 75 with acute or convalescent COVID-19. The sequenced material came from peripheral blood.

The CDR3 DNA follows: TGTGCCAGCAGCCGGGACAGTAACTATGGCTACACCTTC. Its translation is CASSRDSNYGYTF. This sequence joins TRBV14 and TRBJ1-2; 7 nucleotides match TRBD1. The V segment lost 4 bases and the J segment 1 base; nucleotides outside the gene matches: 0. The CDR3 is 13 residues long. Germline values: CDR1 SGHDN, CDR2 FVKESK.